This TCR beta chain was sequenced for a study of cytomegalovirus exposure and HLA in healthy donors. PCR was performed using 60 Vbeta and 13 Jbeta primers. The method was immunoSEQ multiplex PCR; TCRdb's version includes in-frame clones alone and lacks a portion of them. Among roughly 190,000 clones listed, 62% were seen once. After removal of 5 bases from V and 2 bases from J, the junction contained 5 bases not matched to a gene. In germline, CDR1 is SGHVS, CDR2 FNYEAQ. The CDR3 has 14 amino acids. Study-level points and caveats: Later analysis associated a missense DCLRE1C variant with TCR beta V- and J-gene trimming. As a later analysis showed, several of the most significant clusters appeared to be linked to common viral pathogens. Sequencing artifact likely explains a cluster of highly shared sequence variants.

In its sample, this clone was seen once. Antigen unknown. The V gene is TRBV7-6, the J gene TRBJ1-1, with 7 bases identical to TRBD1. This sequence originates from a man aged 35 to 55 in good health and CMV-seronegative. Sequences were obtained from PBMCs. The CDR3 reads CASSAYRGNTEAFF. The DNA of the CDR3 is TGTGCCAGCAGCGCTTACAGGGGCAACACTGAAGCTTTCTTT.